The 9 T cell receptor beta chains in this list originate from one sample, sequenced in a study of T cells in tumors after PD-1 blockade. Here immunoSEQ multiplex PCR was the method, and the copy in TCRdb shows in-frame clones only, minus some. The sample includes about 8,000 clones, around 74% seen only once; the top ten take 7.5% to 9.5%. Sequences were derived from tumor tissue, sampled after anti-PD-1 treatment. The receptors come from a human donor with basal cell carcinoma.

This chain connects TRBV3-1 (or the pseudogene TRBV3-2) to TRBJ2-2; 7 bases align to TRBD1. The junction had 7 bases not matched to a gene; V was cut back by 6 bases and J by 6 bases. Germline V lookup: CDR1 LGHDT, CDR2 YNNKEL (reference sequence). The CDR3 is made up of 14 amino acids. The CDR3 DNA follows: TGTGCCAGCAGTCTTCCGGGACAGCCCGGGGAGCTGTTTTTT. It translates to CASSLPGQPGELFF.

The chain uses TRBV9 and TRBJ1-2; D may be TRBD1 (5 bases). Trimming took 0 bases from V and 3 from J, leaving 12 bases between them. CDR1 is SGDLS and CDR2 is YYNGEE in the germline V gene. This CDR3 spans 15 amino acids. The CDR3 DNA sequence: TGTGCCAGCAGCGTAGAACGGGGCACCTACTATGGCTACACCTTC. This codes for CASSVERGTYYGYTF.

This clone has a handful of counts. V gene TRBV5-1 combines with J gene TRBJ2-1, with D perhaps matching TRBD1 or TRBD2 (5 bases each). In germline, CDR1 is SGHRS, CDR2 YFSETQ. Trimming removed 1 base at V and 12 bases at J, with 11 bases between. The CDR3 spans 12 residues. The CDR3 DNA follows: TGCGCCAGCAGCTTGACCCGGGACGGGCAGTTCTTC. Protein product: CASSLTRDGQFF.

A word on this clone: The junction does not match germline at one end; this may be a read error. The chain combines TRBV19 with TRBJ1-2, with D possibly TRBD1 on 6 matching bases. This CDR3 comprises 16 residues. The germline V gene has CDR1 LNHDA and CDR2 SQIVND (reference sequence). CDR3 region: CASSSINSGGPYGYTF. The DNA for the CDR3 is TGTGCCAGCAGTAGTATAAATTCGGGGGGCCCCTATGGCTACACCTTC.

The V and J genes are TRBV6-5 and TRBJ2-7; 7 nucleotides match TRBD1. The CDR3 has 13 residues. Germline V gene lookup returns CDR1 MNHEY and CDR2 SVGAGI. V gave up 5 bases and J gave up 6 bases; unmatched junction bases: 7. The CDR3 region is CASSRTGLIEQYF. The CDR3 DNA sequence: TGTGCCAGCAGTAGGACAGGCCTTATCGAGCAGTACTTC.

The V gene is TRBV6-6, the J gene TRBJ1-2; unclear D gene. V was pared by 4 bases and J by 4 bases, with 10 bases between. In germline, CDR1 is MNHNY, CDR2 SVGAGI (reference sequence). The CDR3 loop spans 13 amino acids. The CDR3: CASSSTRSYGYTF. The CDR3 nucleotides read TGTGCCAGCAGTTCTACAAGATCCTATGGCTACACCTTC.

This clone was detected only a few times. The CDR3 region has the DNA TGTGCCAGCAGCCTCACTAGCGGGGGAGGAGATACGCAGTATTTT. This translates into CASSLTSGGGDTQYF. This chain joins TRBV7-2 and TRBJ2-3, with 11 bases lining up with TRBD2. Germline CDR1 is SGHTA and CDR2 is FQGNSA. The CDR3 extends over 15 amino acids. V shed 5 bases, J shed 5 bases, and the junction held 6 bases outside the gene matches.

V and J are TRBV27 and TRBJ2-1; no clear D. CDR3 length equals 12 residues. Germline assignment: CDR1 MNHEY and CDR2 SMNVEV (reference sequence). V lost 3 bases to trimming and J lost 6 bases, with 6 bases between them. CDR3 nucleotides: TGTGCCAGCAGTTTCCCCGGCAATGAGCAGTTCTTC. This codes for CASSFPGNEQFF.

This clone came up a few times. The V gene is TRBV27, the J gene TRBJ2-1; 13 bases are shared with TRBD2. V shed 4 bases and J 7 bases; nucleotides not matched to a gene: 7. CDR3 length equals 16 residues. Germline assignment: CDR1 MNHEY and CDR2 SMNVEV (reference sequence). This CDR3 is CASSSGRLAGGNEQFF. CDR3 nucleotides: TGTGCCAGCAGTTCCGGACGACTAGCGGGGGGAAATGAGCAGTTCTTC.